Sequencing of this TCR beta chain was carried out in a study of T cells in Graves' hyperthyroidism and ophthalmopathy (dated by TCRdb to about 2019). General notes on the study: Peripheral blood was sampled at the time of initial diagnosis, prior to any treatment. The approximately 100 discovery patients were randomly divided into training and test sets at a 7:3 ratio. The study also compared thyroid tissue and blood T-cell repertoires from more than five Graves' hyperthyroidism patients. TCR Vbeta CDR3 sequencing of roughly 140 peripheral blood samples (approximately 44 ophthalmopathy, roughly 74 hyperthyroidism and some 17 progressor patients) is reported in the paper. A discovery cohort of about a hundred patients, about 43 with Graves' ophthalmopathy and about 58 with stable Graves' hyperthyroidism, was used to find distinguishing TCR V-J signatures. Whether ophthalmopathy could be predicted prospectively was tested in an independent validation cohort made up of roughly 19 hyperthyroidism patients plus 17 patients who later progressed to ophthalmopathy. Once sampling was done, hyperthyroidism patients were given methimazole at a starting dose of 30 mg daily, whereas ophthalmopathy patients were given high-dose intravenous methylprednisolone.

The TCR beta CDR3 regions were amplified from RNA transcripts. For the first round of RT-PCR on the TCR CDR3, the HTBI primer set was used together with the Qiagen OneStep RT-PCR kit. The libraries were constructed in a second round of multiplex PCR and then size-selected and purified. Paired-end sequencing of the libraries was performed with 100 bp reads on an Illumina HiSeq2000. In the paper's pipeline: SOAPnuke was used to process the raw data, with reads discarded if the reads contained adapters or uncalled bases, had a mean Phred below 15, or lacked an exact constant-primer or identifier match. COPE v1.2.5 was used to merge the high-quality paired reads, and each unique nucleotide sequence was defined as a clonotype. Clonotypes were aligned to IMGT TRBV, TRBD and TRBJ reference segments using MiTCR v1.1. Analysis was restricted to V-J combinations with a frequency above 0.0001, which covered just over 98% of repertoires. The TCS score was defined as F50 (clonal expansion) divided by E x V (chaos), with BLOSUM62-based TCRdist calculated between CDR3 peptides within each V-J. Welch's t-statistics and random forest reduced fewer than 550 V-J features to about 13, which were used in a naive Bayes classifier (R e1071). The public reads were run again by TCRdb, first through fastp at Q25 and then through MiXCR, and only productive beta chains were kept. Each record represents a unique CDR3 protein, reported with the most common genes and DNA among its rows. The V and J calls follow TCRdb's processing rather than the paper's. The sample table contains 250,000 to 300,000 distinct CDR3 sequences; only one count was recorded for 15% of them. About 30% of the sample is in the top ten clones.

Broader findings and caveats from the paper: During validation, the model predicted progression to ophthalmopathy a median of approximately 7 months ahead of onset, with more than 55% sensitivity and under 85% specificity. Most expanded thyroid clonotypes (frequency above 0.001) were also detected in blood, suggesting blood repertoires may reflect thyroid immune responses. Sample size was not statistically predetermined, and investigators were not blinded to group allocation. A model built on a 13 V-J signature distinguished ophthalmopathy from stable hyperthyroidism, reaching about 88% sensitivity and 81.08% specificity in cross-validation and 80%/75% in testing.

Note on this clonotype: Its specific antigen is unknown. The input lacks base qualities; no much larger clone sits a single base away.

CDR3 length: 14 amino acids, cysteine to phenylalanine. Only the CDR3 part of the read is kept: 42 bases, read in frame from the first base. The V end gives up 5 bases and the J end 0 bases, leaving 3 bases in the junction not matched to a gene. Based on the germline V gene, the CDR1 and CDR2 sequences are SGHRS and YFSETQ. The hyperthyroidism patients were between 18 and 65 years old and newly diagnosed, with a disease duration of less than 2 months. The study excluded patients with uncontrolled infections, other autoimmune diseases, pregnancy or lactation. Diagnoses were established on the basis of clinical symptoms, serum thyroxine and TRAb, thyroid ultrasound, and orbital computed tomography. Blood from progressor patients was drawn when they were first diagnosed with hyperthyroidism, before any ophthalmopathy symptoms appeared. PBMCs were separated from roughly 10 ml of fresh peripheral blood using Ficoll-Paque density gradient centrifugation. Patients classed as progressors first received a Graves' hyperthyroidism diagnosis and then went on to develop ophthalmopathy during follow-up. Total RNA was extracted using Trizol reagent, and RNA quality was assessed on an Agilent 2100 Bioanalyzer.

The sample comprised blood. This receptor chain uses TRBV5-1 and TRBJ1-2, and 8 bases in between align with TRBD1. This TCR was sampled from a woman aged 45-65 years with Graves' hyperthyroidism that later progressed to Graves' ophthalmopathy. The nucleotide sequence is given as TGCGCCAGCAGGTGGACAGGGACTAACTATGGCTACACCTTC. Its product reads: CASRWTGTNYGYTF. The CDR3, completed at both ends by the reference TRBV5-1 and TRBJ1-2 genes, gives the full variable domain KAGVTQTPRYLIKTRGQQVTLSCSPISGHRSVSWYQQTPGQGLQFLFEYFSETQRNKGNFPGRFSGRQFSNSRSEMNVSTLELGDSALYLCASRWTGTNYGYTFGSGTRLTVV.